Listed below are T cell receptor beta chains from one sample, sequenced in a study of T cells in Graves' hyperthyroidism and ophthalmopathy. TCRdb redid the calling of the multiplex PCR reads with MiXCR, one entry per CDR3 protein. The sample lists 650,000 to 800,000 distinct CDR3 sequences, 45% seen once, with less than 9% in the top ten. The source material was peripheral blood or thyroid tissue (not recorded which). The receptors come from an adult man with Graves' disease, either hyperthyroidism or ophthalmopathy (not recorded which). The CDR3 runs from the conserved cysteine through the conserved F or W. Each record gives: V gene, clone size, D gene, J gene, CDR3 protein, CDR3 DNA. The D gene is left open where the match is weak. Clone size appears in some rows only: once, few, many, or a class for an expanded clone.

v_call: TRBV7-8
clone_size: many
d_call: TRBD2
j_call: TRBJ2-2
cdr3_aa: CAGGLAPTGELFF
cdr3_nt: TGTGCCGGCGGACTAGCGCCCACCGGGGAGCTGTTTTTT

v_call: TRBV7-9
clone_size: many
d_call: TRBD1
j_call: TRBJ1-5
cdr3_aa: CASSFTGGNQPQHF
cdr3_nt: TGTGCCAGCAGCTTTACAGGGGGAAATCAGCCCCAGCATTTT

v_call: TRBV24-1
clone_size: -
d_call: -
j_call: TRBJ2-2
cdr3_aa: CASSRRVAQNTGELFF
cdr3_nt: TGTGCCAGCAGTAGAAGGGTTGCCCAGAACACCGGGGAGCTGTTTTTT

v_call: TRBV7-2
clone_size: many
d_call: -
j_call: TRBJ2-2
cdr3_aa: CASSRDGNTGELFF
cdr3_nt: TGTGCCAGCAGCAGGGACGGGAACACCGGGGAGCTGTTTTTT

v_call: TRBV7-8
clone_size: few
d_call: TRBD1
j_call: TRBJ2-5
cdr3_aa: CASSLWDRAQETQYF
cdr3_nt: TGCGCCAGCAGCCTCTGGGACAGGGCTCAAGAGACCCAGTACTTC

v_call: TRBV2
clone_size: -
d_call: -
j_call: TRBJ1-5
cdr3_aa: CASSREAGFANQPQHF
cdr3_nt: TGTGCCAGCTCCCGCGAGGCCGGGTTCGCGAATCAGCCCCAGCATTTT

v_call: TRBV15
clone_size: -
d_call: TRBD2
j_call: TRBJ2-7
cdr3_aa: CATSSPTSGGSEQYF
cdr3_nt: TGTGCCACCAGCAGTCCTACTAGCGGGGGGAGTGAGCAGTACTTC

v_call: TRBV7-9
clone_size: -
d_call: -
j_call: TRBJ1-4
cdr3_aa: CASSKGDGSNEKLFF
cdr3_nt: TGTGCCAGCAGCAAAGGGGACGGCTCTAATGAAAAACTGTTTTTT

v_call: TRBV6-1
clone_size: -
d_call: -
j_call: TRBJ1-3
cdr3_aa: CASRKGTGNTIYF
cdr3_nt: TGTGCCAGCAGAAAGGGTACTGGAAACACCATATATTTT

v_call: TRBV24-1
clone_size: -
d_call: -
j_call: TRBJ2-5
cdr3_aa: CATSDHDSTSTQETQYF
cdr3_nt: TGTGCCACCAGTGACCATGACAGCACGTCAACCCAAGAGACCCAGTACTTC

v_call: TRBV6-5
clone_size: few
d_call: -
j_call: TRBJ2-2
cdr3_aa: CASSSARGWTGELFF
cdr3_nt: TGTGCCAGCAGTTCGGCGCGGGGATGGACCGGGGAGCTGTTTTTT

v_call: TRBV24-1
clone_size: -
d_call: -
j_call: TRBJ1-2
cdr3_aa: CATSGQGRGVYGYTF
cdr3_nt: TGTGCCACCAGTGGCCAGGGGAGGGGCGTCTATGGCTACACCTTC

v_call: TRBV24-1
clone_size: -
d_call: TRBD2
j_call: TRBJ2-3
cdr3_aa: CATGESGRGADTQYF
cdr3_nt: TGTGCCACCGGGGAGAGCGGGAGAGGGGCAGATACGCAGTATTTT

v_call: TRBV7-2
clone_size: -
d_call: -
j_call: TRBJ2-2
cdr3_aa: CASSQGLAWNTGELFF
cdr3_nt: TGTGCCAGCAGCCAAGGCTTAGCTTGGAACACCGGGGAGCTGTTTTTT

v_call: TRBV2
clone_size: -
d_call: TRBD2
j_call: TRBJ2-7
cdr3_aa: CVSSPQGREGEQYF
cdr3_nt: TGTGTCAGCAGCCCACAGGGGCGGGAGGGCGAGCAGTACTTC

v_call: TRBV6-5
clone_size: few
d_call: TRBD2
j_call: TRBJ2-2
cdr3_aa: CASSTGGPGTGELFF
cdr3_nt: TGTGCCAGCAGTACGGGAGGGCCCGGAACCGGGGAGCTGTTTTTT

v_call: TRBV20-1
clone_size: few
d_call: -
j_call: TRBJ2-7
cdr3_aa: CSATGAGTSYEQYF
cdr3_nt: TGCAGTGCTACAGGGGCGGGGACCTCCTACGAGCAGTACTTC

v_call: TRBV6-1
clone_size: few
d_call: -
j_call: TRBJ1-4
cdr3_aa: CASTAGTYNEKLFF
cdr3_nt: TGTGCCAGCACCGCCGGGACGTATAATGAAAAACTGTTTTTT

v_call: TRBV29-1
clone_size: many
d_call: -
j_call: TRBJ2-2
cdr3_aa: CSVEFRNTGELFF
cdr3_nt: TGCAGCGTTGAATTCCGGAACACCGGGGAGCTGTTTTTT

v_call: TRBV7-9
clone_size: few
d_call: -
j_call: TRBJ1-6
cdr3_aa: CASSSTGIYNSPLHF
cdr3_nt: TGTGCCAGCAGCTCGACAGGAATCTATAATTCACCCCTCCACTTT

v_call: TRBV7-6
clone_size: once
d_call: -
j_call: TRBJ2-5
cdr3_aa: CASSVGVGRMETQYF
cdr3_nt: TGTGCCAGCAGCGTTGGCGTGGGGAGGATGGAGACCCAGTACTTC

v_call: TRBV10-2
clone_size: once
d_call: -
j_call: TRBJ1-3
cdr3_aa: CASSESDTYSGNTIYF
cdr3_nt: TGCGCCAGCAGTGAGTCGGACACGTACTCTGGAAACACCATATATTTT

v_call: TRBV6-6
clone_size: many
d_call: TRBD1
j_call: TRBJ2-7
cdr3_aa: CASSPPGQGYEQYF
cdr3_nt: TGTGCCAGCAGTCCGCCGGGACAGGGCTACGAGCAGTACTTC

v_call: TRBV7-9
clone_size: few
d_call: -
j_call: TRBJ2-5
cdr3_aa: CASSLLLGQQETQYF
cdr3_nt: TGTGCCAGCAGCTTACTTCTGGGCCAGCAAGAGACCCAGTACTTC

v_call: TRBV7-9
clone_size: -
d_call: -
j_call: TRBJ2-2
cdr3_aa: CASSQAPTGELFF
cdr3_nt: TGCGCCAGCAGCCAAGCCCCCACCGGGGAGCTGTTTTTT

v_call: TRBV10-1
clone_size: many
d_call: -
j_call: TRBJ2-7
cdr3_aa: CASSEGGTPYEQYF
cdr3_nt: TGCGCCAGCAGTGAAGGCGGGACGCCCTACGAGCAGTACTTC

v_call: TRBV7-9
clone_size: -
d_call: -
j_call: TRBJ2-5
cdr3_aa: CASSPSSHQETQYF
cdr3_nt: TGTGCCAGCAGCCCCAGCTCCCATCAAGAGACCCAGTACTTC

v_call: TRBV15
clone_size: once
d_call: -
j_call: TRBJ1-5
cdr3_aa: CATSRDGTNQPQHF
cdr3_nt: TGTGCCACCAGCAGGGACGGGACCAATCAGCCCCAGCATTTT

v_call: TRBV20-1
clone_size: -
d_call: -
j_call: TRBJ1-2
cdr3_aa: CSARPTSGYTF
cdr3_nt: TGCAGTGCTAGACCGACTAGCGGATACACCTTC

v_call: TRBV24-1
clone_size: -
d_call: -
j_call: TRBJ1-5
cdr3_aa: CARTLDQPQHF
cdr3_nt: TGTGCTCGGACACTAGATCAGCCCCAGCATTTT

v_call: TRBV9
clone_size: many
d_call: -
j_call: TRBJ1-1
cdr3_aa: CASSVSPMNTEAFF
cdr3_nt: TGTGCCAGCAGCGTATCGCCGATGAACACTGAAGCTTTCTTT

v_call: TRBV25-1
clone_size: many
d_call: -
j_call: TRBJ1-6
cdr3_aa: CASSDPGVGDNSPLHF
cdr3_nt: TGTGCCAGCAGTGACCCGGGCGTTGGAGATAATTCACCCCTCCACTTT

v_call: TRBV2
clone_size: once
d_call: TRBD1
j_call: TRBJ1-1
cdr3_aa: CASKGTGGLAEAFF
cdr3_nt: TGTGCCAGCAAAGGGACAGGGGGCCTCGCTGAAGCTTTCTTT

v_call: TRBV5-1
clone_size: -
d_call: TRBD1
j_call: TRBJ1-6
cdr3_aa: CASSGAGTALNSPLHF
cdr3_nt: TGCGCCAGCAGCGGAGCCGGGACAGCTTTAAATTCACCCCTCCACTTT

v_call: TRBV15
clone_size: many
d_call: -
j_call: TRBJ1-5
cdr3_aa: CATSRDFGQLNQPQHF
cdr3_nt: TGTGCCACCAGCAGAGATTTCGGACAGCTCAATCAGCCCCAGCATTTT

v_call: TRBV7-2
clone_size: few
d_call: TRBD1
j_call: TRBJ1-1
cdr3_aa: CASSARQGTEAFF
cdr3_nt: TGTGCCAGCAGCGCGCGACAGGGAACTGAAGCTTTCTTT

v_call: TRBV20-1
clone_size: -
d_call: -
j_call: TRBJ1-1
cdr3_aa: CSALGGTEAFF
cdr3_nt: TGCAGTGCTTTGGGGGGGACTGAAGCTTTCTTT

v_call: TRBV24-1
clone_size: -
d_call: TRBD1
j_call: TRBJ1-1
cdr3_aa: CATSDPGTGGTEAFF
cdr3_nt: TGTGCCACCAGTGACCCTGGGACAGGGGGGACTGAAGCTTTCTTT

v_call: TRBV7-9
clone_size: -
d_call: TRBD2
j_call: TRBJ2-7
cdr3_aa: CASSSAPGGEHF
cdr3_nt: TGTGCCAGCAGCTCAGCGCCGGGGGGTGAACACTTC

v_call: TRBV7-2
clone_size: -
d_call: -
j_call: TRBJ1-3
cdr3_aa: CASSIQPTGNTIYF
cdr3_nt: TGTGCCAGCAGCATACAACCGACTGGAAACACCATATATTTT

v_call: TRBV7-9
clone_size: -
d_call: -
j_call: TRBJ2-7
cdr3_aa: CASSQSLTRNEQYF
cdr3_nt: TGTGCCAGCAGCCAGAGCCTAACAAGGAACGAGCAGTACTTC

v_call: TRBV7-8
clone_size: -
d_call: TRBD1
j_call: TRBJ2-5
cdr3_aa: CASSRRDRGNQETQYF
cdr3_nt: TGTGCCAGCAGCCGCCGGGACAGGGGAAACCAAGAGACCCAGTACTTC

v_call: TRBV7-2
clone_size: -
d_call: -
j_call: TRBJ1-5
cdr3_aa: CASSLSRGDETQHF
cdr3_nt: TGTGCCAGCAGCTTGAGCAGGGGAGACGAGACCCAGCATTTT

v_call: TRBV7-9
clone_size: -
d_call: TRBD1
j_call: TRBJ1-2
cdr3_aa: CASSPGQGSDGYTF
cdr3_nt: TGTGCCAGCAGCCCTGGACAGGGTTCGGATGGCTACACCTTC

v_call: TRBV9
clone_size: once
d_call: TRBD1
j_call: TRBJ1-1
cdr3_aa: CASSTHITGETEAFF
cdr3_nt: TGTGCCAGCAGTACTCATATTACAGGGGAAACTGAAGCTTTCTTT

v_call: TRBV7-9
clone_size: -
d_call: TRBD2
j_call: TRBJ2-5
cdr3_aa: CASSRPGLVGETQYF
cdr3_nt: TGTGCCAGCAGCCGACCCGGACTAGTTGGGGAGACCCAGTACTTC